One and the same sample provided the 5 T cell receptor beta chains below, sequenced in a study of blood T cells in healthy people across ages. A second roughly 6 to 11 cycle PCR used barcoded and J-beta primers. TCRdb itself ran the 5' RACE reads through MiXCR, one entry per CDR3 protein. The repertoire holds about 730,000 distinct CDR3 sequences, with roughly 41% as singletons. The sample comprised blood. The origin of the receptors is a woman aged 60 to 75 in good health.

This rearrangement joins TRBV7-7 to TRBJ2-1; 7 nucleotides agree with TRBD1. Germline CDR1 SSHAT, CDR2 FNYEAQ (reference sequence). The CDR3 runs 13 residues. V was pared by 5 bases and J by 7 bases, with 5 bases of the junction left unmatched. CDR3 protein: CASSTGEWNEQFF. CDR3 coding DNA: TGTGCCAGCAGCACAGGGGAATGGAATGAGCAGTTCTTC.

The gene calls are TRBV5-1 and TRBJ2-1; 7 bases match TRBD1. V lost 4 bases and J lost 9; bases outside the gene matches: 13. This CDR3 has 15 amino acids. Looked up from germline, CDR1 is SGHRS and CDR2 is YFSETQ. The CDR3 nucleotides read TGCGCCAGCAGCCCCGGGACAGACCAAAGGATTGAGCAGTTCTTC. Its protein is CASSPGTDQRIEQFF.

Only a few counts were recorded for this clonotype. This chain links TRBV25-1 with TRBJ2-1; TRBD2 matches 8 bases. Germline V CDR1 and CDR2: MGHDK, SYGVNS. J lost 1 base, V lost 1 base, and 3 bases had no gene match. The CDR3 has 16 amino acids. This CDR3 is CASSEWERGSYNEQFF. Here the CDR3 DNA reads TGTGCCAGCAGTGAATGGGAGCGGGGGTCCTACAATGAGCAGTTCTTC.

The chain has TRBV3-1 and TRBJ1-5, with D uncertain. Looked up from germline, CDR1 is LGHDT and CDR2 is YNNKEL (reference sequence). V was cut by 4 bases and J by 3 bases, with 19 bases left in between. CDR3 length: 17 amino acids. The CDR3 nucleotides are TGTGCCAGCAGCCTCGGAGGAGGTTCCTTTGCCAATCAGCCCCAGCATTTT. Translated, it gives CASSLGGGSFANQPQHF. Variable domain in full (rest from reference TRBV3-1 and TRBJ1-5): DTAVSQTPKYLVTQMGNDKSIKCEQNLGHDTMYWYKQDSKKFLKIMFSYNNKELIINETVPNRFSPKSPDKAHLNLHINSLELGDSAVYFCASSLGGGSFANQPQHFGDGTRLSIL.

Note on this clonotype: No DNA is shown, since the ends of the CDR3 on it are uncertain; the CDR3 is the one TCRdb lists. The chain has TRBV4-3 and TRBJ2-5; TRBD2 reflects the table's D call only, with no check against the DNA. With termini counted, the CDR3 has 14 amino acids. Germline-derived CDR1 and CDR2 are LGHNA and YSLEER. The CDR3 here is CASSQGVAGGAAYF.